The clone carrying this T cell receptor (beta chain) has more than one count but fewer than ten. Its antigen is currently unknown. The data belong to a study of cytomegalovirus exposure and HLA in healthy donors. Study background: Unique TCR beta sequences numbering about 100 million came from around 180 million T cells in an earlier analysis. Study-wide results and caveats: For most subjects, TCR beta sequences were reported to predict HLA-A and HLA-B alleles with accuracy. Generally TCR sequences proved uncommon, though certain public TCRs appeared in numerous donors. Across donors, presence/absence analyses took sequencing depth to be roughly uniform.

PCR involved 60 Vbeta and 13 Jbeta primers. The data were produced by immunoSEQ multiplex PCR, yet TCRdb's version contains in-frame clones alone and is incomplete. The sample includes 150,000 to 200,000 clones, about 9% of them seen just once. V shed 4 bases, J shed 3 bases, and the junction held 9 bases outside the gene matches. Germline V gene sequence: CDR1 SGHRS, CDR2 YFSETQ. The CDR3 extends over 16 amino acids. This sequence was found in a woman in her 30s in good health and CMV-seropositive. Sequenced sample: PBMCs. The chain recombines TRBV5-1 with TRBJ2-3; 9 nucleotides line up with TRBD1. The CDR3 region has the DNA TGCGCCAGCAGCATCCCCGGGACAGGGAGGACAGATACGCAGTATTTT. Its protein product is CASSIPGTGRTDTQYF.